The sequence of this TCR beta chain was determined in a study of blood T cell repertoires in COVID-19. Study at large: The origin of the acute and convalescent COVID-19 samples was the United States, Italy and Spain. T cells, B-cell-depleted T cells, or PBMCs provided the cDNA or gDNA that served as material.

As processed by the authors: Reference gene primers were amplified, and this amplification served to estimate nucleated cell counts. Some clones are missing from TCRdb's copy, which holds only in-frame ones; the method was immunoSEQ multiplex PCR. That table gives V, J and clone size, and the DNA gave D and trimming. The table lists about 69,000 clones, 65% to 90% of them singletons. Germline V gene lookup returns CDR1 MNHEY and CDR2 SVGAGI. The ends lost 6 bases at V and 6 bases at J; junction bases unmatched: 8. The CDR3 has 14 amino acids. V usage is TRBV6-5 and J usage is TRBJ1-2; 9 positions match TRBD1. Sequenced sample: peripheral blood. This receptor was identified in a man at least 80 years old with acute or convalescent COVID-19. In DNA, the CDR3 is TGTGCCAGCAGCACACCCCGGGACAGGGATGGCTACACCTTC. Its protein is CASSTPRDRDGYTF.